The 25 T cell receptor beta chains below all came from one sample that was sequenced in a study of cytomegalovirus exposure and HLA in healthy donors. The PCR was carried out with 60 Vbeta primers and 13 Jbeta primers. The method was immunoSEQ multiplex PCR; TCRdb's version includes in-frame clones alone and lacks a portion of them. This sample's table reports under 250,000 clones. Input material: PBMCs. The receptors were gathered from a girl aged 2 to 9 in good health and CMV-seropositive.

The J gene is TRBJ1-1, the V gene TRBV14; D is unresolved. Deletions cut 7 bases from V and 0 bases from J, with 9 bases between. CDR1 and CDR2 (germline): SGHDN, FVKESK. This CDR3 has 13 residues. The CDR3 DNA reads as TGTGCCAGCAACGAGGATCTGAACACTGAAGCTTTCTTT. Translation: CASNEDLNTEAFF.

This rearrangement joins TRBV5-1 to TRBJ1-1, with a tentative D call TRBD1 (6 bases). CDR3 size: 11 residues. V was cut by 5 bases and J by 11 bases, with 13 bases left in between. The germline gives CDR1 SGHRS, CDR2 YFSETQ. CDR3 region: CASSAQGAAFF. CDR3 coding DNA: TGCGCCAGCAGTGCACAGGGCGCGGCTTTCTTT.

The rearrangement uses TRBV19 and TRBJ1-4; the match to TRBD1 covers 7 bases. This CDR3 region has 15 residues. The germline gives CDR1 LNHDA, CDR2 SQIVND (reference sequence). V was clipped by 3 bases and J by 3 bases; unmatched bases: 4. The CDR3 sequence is CASSIGTVSNEKLFF. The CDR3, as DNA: TGTGCCAGTAGTATTGGGACAGTTTCTAATGAAAAACTGTTTTTT.

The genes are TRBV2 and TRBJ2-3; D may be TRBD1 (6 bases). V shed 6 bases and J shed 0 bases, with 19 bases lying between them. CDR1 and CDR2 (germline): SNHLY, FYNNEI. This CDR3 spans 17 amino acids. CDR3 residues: CASSHPRQAPSTDTQYF. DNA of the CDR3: TGTGCCAGCAGCCACCCTAGACAGGCTCCTAGCACAGATACGCAGTATTTT. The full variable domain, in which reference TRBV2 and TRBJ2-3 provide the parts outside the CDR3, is EPEVTQTPSHQVTQMGQEVILRCVPISNHLYFYWYRQILGQKVEFLVSFYNNEISEKSEIFDDQFSVERPDGSNFTLKIRSTKLEDSAMYFCASSHPRQAPSTDTQYFGPGTRLTVL.

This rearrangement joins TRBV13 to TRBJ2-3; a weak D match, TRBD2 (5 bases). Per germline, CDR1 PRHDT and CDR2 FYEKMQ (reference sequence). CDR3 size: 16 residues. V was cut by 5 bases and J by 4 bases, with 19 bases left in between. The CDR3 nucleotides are TGTGCCAGCAGCCACCGGGAAAGAATTGGGGCAGATACGCAGTATTTT. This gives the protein CASSHRERIGADTQYF.

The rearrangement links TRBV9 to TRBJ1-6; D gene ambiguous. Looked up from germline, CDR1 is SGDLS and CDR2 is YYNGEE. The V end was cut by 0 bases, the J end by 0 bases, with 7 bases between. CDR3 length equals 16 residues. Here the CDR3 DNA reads TGTGCCAGCAGCGTAGATGGGAGCTCCTATAATTCACCCCTCCACTTT. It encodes CASSVDGSSYNSPLHF.

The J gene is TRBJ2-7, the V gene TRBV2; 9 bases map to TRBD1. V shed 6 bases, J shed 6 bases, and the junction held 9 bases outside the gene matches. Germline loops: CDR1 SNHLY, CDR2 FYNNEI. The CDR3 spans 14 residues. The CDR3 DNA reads TGTGCCAGCAGACCCAAACAGGGGGCGGGCGAGCAGTACTTC. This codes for CASRPKQGAGEQYF.

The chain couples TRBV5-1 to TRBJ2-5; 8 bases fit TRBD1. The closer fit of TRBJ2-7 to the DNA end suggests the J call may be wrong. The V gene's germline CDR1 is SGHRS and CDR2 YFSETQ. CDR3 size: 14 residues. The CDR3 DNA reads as TGCGCCAGCAGTTTGCTAGGACAGGGTGACGAGCAGTACTTC. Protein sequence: CASSLLGQGDEQYF.

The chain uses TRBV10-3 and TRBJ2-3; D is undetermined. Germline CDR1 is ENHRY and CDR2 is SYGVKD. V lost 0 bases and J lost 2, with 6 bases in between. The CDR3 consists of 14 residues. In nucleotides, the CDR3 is TGTGCCATCAGTGAGTCTGCGGCCACAGATACGCAGTATTTT. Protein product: CAISESAATDTQYF.

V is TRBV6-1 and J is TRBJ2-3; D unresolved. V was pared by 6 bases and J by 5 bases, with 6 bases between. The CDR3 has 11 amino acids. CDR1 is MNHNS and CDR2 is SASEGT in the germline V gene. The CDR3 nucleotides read TGTGCCAGCAGCCAGATAGATACGCAGTATTTT. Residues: CASSQIDTQYF.

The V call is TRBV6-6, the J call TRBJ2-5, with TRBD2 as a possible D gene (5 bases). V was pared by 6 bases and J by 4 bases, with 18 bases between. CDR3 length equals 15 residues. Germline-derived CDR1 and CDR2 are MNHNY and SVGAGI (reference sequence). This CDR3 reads CASSSTRAAGETQYF. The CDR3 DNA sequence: TGTGCCAGCAGCTCCACTCGGGCGGCGGGAGAGACCCAGTACTTC.

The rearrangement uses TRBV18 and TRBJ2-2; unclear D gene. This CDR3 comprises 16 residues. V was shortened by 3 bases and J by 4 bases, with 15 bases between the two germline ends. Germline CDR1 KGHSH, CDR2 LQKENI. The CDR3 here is CASSPPAPVGTGELFF. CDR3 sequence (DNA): TGTGCCAGCTCACCCCCAGCGCCAGTGGGCACCGGGGAGCTGTTTTTT.

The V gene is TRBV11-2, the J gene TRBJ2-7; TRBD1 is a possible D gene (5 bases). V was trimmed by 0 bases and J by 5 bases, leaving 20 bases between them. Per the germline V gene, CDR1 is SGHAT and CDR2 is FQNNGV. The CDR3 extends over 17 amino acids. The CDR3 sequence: CASSLEPGLSLYDEQYF. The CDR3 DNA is TGTGCCAGCAGCTTAGAGCCAGGGCTAAGTTTGTACGACGAGCAGTACTTC.

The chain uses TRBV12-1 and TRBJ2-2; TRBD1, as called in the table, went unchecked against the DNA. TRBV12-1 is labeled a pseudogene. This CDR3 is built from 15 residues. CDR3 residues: CASSSLDSQTGELFF. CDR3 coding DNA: TGTGCCAGCAGCTCCCTTGACAGTCAAACCGGGGAGCTGTTTTTT.

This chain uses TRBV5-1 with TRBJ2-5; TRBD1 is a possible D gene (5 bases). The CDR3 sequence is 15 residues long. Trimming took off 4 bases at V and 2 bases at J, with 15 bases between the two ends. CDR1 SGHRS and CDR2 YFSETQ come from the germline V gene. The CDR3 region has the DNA TGCGCCAGCAGCAAGACGACAGAAGAACAAGAGACCCAGTACTTC. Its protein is CASSKTTEEQETQYF.

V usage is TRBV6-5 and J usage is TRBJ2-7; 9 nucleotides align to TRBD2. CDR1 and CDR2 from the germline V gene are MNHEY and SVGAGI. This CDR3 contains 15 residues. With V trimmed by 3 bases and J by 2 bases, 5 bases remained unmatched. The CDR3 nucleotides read TGTGCCAGCAGTTATATCGCGGGAGGGCCCTACGAGCAGTACTTC. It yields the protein CASSYIAGGPYEQYF.

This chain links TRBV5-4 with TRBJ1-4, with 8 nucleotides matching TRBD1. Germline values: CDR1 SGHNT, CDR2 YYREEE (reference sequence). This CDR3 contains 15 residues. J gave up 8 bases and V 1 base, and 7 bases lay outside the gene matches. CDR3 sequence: CASSLRGTGYEKLFF. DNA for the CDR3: TGTGCCAGCAGCTTGAGAGGGACAGGTTACGAAAAACTGTTTTTT.

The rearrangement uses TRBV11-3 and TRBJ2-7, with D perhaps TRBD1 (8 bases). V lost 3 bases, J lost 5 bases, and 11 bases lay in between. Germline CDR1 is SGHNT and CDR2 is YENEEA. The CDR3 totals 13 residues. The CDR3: CASSFTGGDEQYF. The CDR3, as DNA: TGTGCCAGCAGCTTTACAGGGGGGGACGAGCAGTACTTC. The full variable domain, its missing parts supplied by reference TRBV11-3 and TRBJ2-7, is EAGVVQSPRYKIIEKKQPVAFWCNPISGHNTLYWYLQNLGQGPELLIRYENEEAVDDSQLPKDRFSAERLKGVDSTLKIQPAELGDSAVYLCASSFTGGDEQYFGPGTRLTVT.

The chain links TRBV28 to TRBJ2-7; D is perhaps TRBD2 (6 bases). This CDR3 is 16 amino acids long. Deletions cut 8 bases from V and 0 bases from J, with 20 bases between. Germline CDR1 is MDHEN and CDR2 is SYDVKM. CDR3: CASVGGGTVSSYEQYF. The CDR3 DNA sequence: TGTGCCAGCGTTGGAGGAGGGACTGTAAGCTCCTACGAGCAGTACTTC.

For the CDR3, the DNA is TGTGCCAGCTCGTGGGGGGCTAGCGGGTCCAATGAGCAGTTCTTC. Its translation is CASSWGASGSNEQFF. The chain links TRBV7-8 to TRBJ2-1; TRBD2 matches at 8 bases. V dropped 8 bases and J dropped 6; count of bases not matched to a gene: 12. The V gene's germline CDR1 is SGHVS and CDR2 FQNEAQ. The CDR3 runs 15 residues.

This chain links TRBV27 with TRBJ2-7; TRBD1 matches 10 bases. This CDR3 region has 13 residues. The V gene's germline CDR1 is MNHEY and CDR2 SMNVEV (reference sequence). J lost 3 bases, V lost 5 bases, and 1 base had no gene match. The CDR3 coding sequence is TGTGCCAGCAGTCGGACAGGGGGCTACGAGCAGTACTTC. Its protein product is CASSRTGGYEQYF.

The CDR3 sequence: CASSPAPDTIPRGYTF. CDR3 nucleotides: TGTGCCAGCAGCCCCGCCCCGGACACAATTCCTCGTGGCTACACCTTC. V usage is TRBV27 and J usage is TRBJ1-2, with D perhaps TRBD1 (5 bases). V was shortened by 6 bases and J by 7 bases, with 24 bases between the two germline ends. This CDR3 is built from 16 residues. Per the germline V gene, CDR1 is MNHEY and CDR2 is SMNVEV (reference sequence).

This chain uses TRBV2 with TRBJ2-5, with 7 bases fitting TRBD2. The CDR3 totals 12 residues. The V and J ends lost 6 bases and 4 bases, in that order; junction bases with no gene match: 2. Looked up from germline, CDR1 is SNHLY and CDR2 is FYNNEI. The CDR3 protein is CASRAGAETQYF. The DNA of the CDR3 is TGTGCCAGCAGGGCGGGAGCAGAGACCCAGTACTTC.

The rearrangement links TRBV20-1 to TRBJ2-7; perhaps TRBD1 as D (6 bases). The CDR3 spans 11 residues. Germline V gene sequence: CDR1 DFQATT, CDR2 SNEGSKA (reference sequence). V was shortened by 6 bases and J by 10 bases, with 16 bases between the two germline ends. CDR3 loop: CSATPDRHQYF. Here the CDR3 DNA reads TGCAGTGCCACCCCTGACAGGCACCAGTACTTC.

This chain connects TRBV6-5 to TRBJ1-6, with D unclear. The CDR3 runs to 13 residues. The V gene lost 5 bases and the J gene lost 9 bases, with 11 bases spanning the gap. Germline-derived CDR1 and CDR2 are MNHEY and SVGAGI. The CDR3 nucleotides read TGTGCCAGCAGTCAAAGGGAGCCTTCACCCCTCCACTTT. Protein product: CASSQREPSPLHF.